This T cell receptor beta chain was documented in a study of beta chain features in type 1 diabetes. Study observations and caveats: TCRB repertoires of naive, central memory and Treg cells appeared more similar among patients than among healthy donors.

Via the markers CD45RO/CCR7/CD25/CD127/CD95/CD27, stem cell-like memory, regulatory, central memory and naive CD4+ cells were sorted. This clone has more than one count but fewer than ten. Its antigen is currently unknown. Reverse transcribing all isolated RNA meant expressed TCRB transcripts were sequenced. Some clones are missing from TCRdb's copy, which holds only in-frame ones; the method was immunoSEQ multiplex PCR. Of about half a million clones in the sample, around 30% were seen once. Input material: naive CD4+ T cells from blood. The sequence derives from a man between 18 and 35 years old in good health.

The CDR3 is CASSSGGGSGELFF. Here the CDR3 DNA reads TGTGCCAGCAGCTCCGGGGGCGGCTCCGGGGAGCTGTTTTTT. The chain links TRBV7-3 to TRBJ2-2, with D perhaps matching TRBD1 or TRBD2 (6 bases each). The germline V gene has CDR1 SGHTA and CDR2 FQGTGA. The CDR3 contains 14 residues. V was trimmed by 4 bases and J by 6 bases, leaving 12 bases between them.